The 5 T cell receptor beta chains below were found in one sample sequenced in a study of human T cells and chemical hapten exposure. Each CDR3 protein gets one entry after TCRdb re-called the RACE reads with MiXCR. The sample holds 100,000 to 150,000 distinct CDR3 sequences, about 9.4% seen once. The time point is: healthy volunteer bleed at 2 weeks. Unfractionated whole blood yielded the extracted total RNA. The sample comprised whole blood. The source is a male donor in good health. Some clones in this sample may be carry-over from other donors' samples.

This clonotype has just a few counts. The genes are TRBV7-6 and TRBJ2-5; TRBD2 is a possible D gene (5 bases). The CDR3 consists of 13 residues. Germline lookup yields CDR1 SGHVS and CDR2 FNYEAQ. The V gene lost 1 base and the J gene lost 5 bases, with 8 bases spanning the gap. The CDR3 is CASSLGGFETQYF. CDR3 sequence (DNA): TGTGCCAGCAGCTTAGGAGGGTTTGAGACCCAGTACTTC.

This clonotype was observed a handful of times. The chain is built from TRBV7-9 and TRBJ2-1; D gene unclear. Germline assignment: CDR1 SEHNR and CDR2 FQNEAQ (reference sequence). Trimming took 1 base from V and 12 from J, leaving 7 bases between them. The CDR3 loop spans 11 amino acids. CDR3 residues: CASSLGGVQFF. DNA for the CDR3: TGTGCCAGCAGCTTAGGTGGGGTGCAGTTCTTC.

The chain employs TRBV7-2 and TRBJ2-3, with TRBD2 identical over 10 bases. The J segment lost 2 bases and the V segment lost 1 base, leaving 6 bases of the junction unmatched. The CDR3 is made up of 17 amino acids. Germline V gene lookup returns CDR1 SGHTA and CDR2 FQGNSA. The CDR3 DNA reads TGTGCCAGCAGCTTAGTCCGGGGACTAGCGACCACAGATACGCAGTATTTT. Its protein product is CASSLVRGLATTDTQYF.

This clonotype has ten or more counts. The chain recombines TRBV27 with TRBJ1-1, with D perhaps matching TRBD1 (5 bases). With 3 bases removed from V and 0 bases from J, the gap between germline ends came to 14 bases. From germline, CDR1 is MNHEY and CDR2 SMNVEV (reference sequence). The CDR3 loop spans 16 amino acids. Written as DNA, the CDR3 is TGTGCCAGCAGTTTCAGCGACAGACTCATGAACACTGAAGCTTTCTTT. As protein: CASSFSDRLMNTEAFF.

The chain couples TRBV19 to TRBJ2-5; TRBD1 might be the D (5 bases). The V end was cut by 6 bases, the J end by 4 bases, with 12 bases between. Germline V gene lookup returns CDR1 LNHDA and CDR2 SQIVND (reference sequence). This CDR3 comprises 13 residues. DNA for the CDR3: TGTGCCAGTAGCCAGGGCCGAGGAGAGACCCAGTACTTC. It codes for CASSQGRGETQYF.